The present T cell receptor (beta chain) was sequenced within a study of beta chain features in type 1 diabetes. Across the whole study: On cell yields, gender and age, patients and healthy donors were similar. All samples combined gave about 100 million sorted cells for examination.

In this sample, this clone turned up a few times. Its specificity is not known. The germline V gene encodes CDR1 MGHDK and CDR2 SYGVNS. Trimming cost V 4 bases and J 10 bases, with 22 bases left between them. This CDR3 has 15 residues. Study results and caveats: Within patients, naive, central memory and Treg TCRB repertoires seemed more similar than within healthy donors. People with Type 1 diabetes carried modestly yet significantly shorter TCRB CDR3s in all four CD4+ subsets.

Expressed TCRB transcripts got sequenced, as all isolated RNA was reverse transcribed. Clones were sequenced by immunoSEQ multiplex PCR, and TCRdb holds only the in-frame ones, with some missing. The sample carries a few hundred thousand clones, over 8.5% recorded once. What was sequenced was central memory CD4+ T cells from blood. The rearrangement uses TRBV25-1 and TRBJ1-2; weak D call: TRBD1 (6 bases). This receptor was identified in a man aged 25 to 45 with type 1 diabetes. DNA for the CDR3: TGTGCCAGCAGTGTTTTCAGGGGCCTCCTCGATGTCTACACCTTC. Encoded protein: CASSVFRGLLDVYTF.